This T cell receptor beta chain was observed in a study of blood T cell repertoires in COVID-19. V was cut by 3 bases and J by 5 bases, with 18 bases left in between. The CDR3 contains 16 residues. Per the germline V gene, CDR1 is MNHNS and CDR2 is SASEGT. Original processing notes: Scientists estimated how many nucleated cells there were by amplifying reference gene primers. Clones were read by immunoSEQ multiplex PCR, and TCRdb kept only the in-frame ones, dropping some. For V, J and clone size, that table is used; D and trimming come from the DNA. The table has some 240,000 clones, around 87% seen once; the top ten hold approximately 3.5%.

V usage is TRBV6-1 and J usage is TRBJ2-3; TRBD2 might be the D (8 bases). The source material was PBMCs or T cells enriched from blood (not recorded which). This TCR came from a woman aged 40 to 50 with acute COVID-19. CDR3 sequence (DNA): TGTGCCAGCAGTGAGATTAGCGGGGCAGGGGGAGATACGCAGTATTTT. It is translated as CASSEISGAGGDTQYF.